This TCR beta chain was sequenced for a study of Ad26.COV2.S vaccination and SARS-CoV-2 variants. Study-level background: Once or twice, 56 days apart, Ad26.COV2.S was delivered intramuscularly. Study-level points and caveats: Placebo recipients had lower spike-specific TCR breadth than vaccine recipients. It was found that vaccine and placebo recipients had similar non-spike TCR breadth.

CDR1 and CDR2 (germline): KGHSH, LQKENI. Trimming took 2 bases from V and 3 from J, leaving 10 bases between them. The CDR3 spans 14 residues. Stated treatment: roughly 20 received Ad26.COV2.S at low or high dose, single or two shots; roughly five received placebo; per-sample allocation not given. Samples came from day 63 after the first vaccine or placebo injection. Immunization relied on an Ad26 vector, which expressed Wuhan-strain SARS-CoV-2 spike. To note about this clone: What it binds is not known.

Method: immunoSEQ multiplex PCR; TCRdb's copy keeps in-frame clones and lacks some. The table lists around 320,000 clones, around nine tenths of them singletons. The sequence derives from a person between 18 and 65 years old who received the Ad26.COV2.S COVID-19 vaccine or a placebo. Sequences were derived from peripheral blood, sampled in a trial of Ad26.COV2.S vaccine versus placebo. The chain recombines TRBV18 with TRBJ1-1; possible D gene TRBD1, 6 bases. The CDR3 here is CASSPETGYTEAFF. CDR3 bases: TGTGCCAGCTCACCAGAAACAGGGTACACTGAAGCTTTCTTT.